The entry that follows covers one T cell receptor (beta chain) sequence. Its antigen is unidentified. Positive CCR7 selection of CD45RO-negative cells yielded the naive CD8 cells, and terminally differentiated effector memory CD45RA+ cells were excluded. This record comes from a study of shared clonotypes between healthy human individuals. Findings and caveats of the study: In contrast to clonotypes shared by all four donors, non-shared clonotypes had lower generation probabilities. Some naive CD4 clonotypes, 5% to 5.5%, turned up in common across a handful of donors.

Looked up from germline, CDR1 is MNHEY and CDR2 is SMNVEV (reference sequence). V was cut by 1 base and J by 3 bases, with 12 bases left in between. The CDR3 length is 16 residues. Genomic DNA of every subset was divided equally among multiple immunoSEQ plates. Original processing notes: Filtering differed because ImmunoSEQ produced junction-only sequences that carried no quality scores. Here immunoSEQ multiplex PCR was the method, and the copy in TCRdb shows in-frame clones only, minus some. V and J calls and clone size are as listed in that table; D and trimming were resolved from the DNA. This repertoire shows around 610,000 clones, 95% to 97% found once; its top ten account for less than 0.12%.

The V and J genes are TRBV27 and TRBJ2-2, with D tentatively TRBD1 (5 bases). The receptor's source is a woman aged 25 to 39 in good health. The specimen sequenced was naive CD8+ T cells sorted from blood. CDR3 nucleotide sequence: TGTGCCAGCAGTTTATGGTGGCAGGGCGACACCGGGGAGCTGTTTTTT. Amino acids: CASSLWWQGDTGELFF.